This T cell receptor (beta chain) was sequenced during a study of shared clonotypes between healthy human individuals. Findings of the study overall: Estimated richness was generally greater in naive than memory subsets. Apart from blood, nothing was sampled; tissue repertoires likely differ.

On this clone itself: Its antigen is unknown.

The study ran the assay at deep level. Assay used: immunoSEQ multiplex PCR; TCRdb lists only in-frame clones, some missing. In the table there are over a million clones, 95% to 97% of which are singletons. Trimming took 7 bases from V and 3 from J, leaving 13 bases between them. The CDR3 totals 13 residues. From germline, CDR1 is MNHNY and CDR2 SVGAGI (reference sequence). The sequence was collected from a man aged 30 to 45 in good health. Sequenced: naive CD4+ T cells sorted from blood. Stated subset: CD45RA+ positively selected. The chain joins TRBV6-6 to TRBJ2-7; D might be TRBD1 or TRBD2, each matching 5 bases. The CDR3 is CASNWDGVYEQYF. DNA of the CDR3: TGTGCCAGCAACTGGGACGGGGTCTACGAGCAGTACTTC.